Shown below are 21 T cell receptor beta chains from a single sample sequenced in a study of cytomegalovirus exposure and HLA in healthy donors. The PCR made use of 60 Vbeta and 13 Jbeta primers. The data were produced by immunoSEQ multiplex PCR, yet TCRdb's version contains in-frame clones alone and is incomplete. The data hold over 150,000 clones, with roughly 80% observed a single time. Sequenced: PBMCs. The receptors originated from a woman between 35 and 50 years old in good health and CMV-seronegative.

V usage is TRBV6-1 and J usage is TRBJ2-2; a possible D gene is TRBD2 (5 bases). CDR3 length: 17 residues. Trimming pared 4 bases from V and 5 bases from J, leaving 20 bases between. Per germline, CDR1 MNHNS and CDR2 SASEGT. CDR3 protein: CASSAIFTRVLTGELFF. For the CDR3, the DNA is TGTGCCAGCAGTGCCATCTTCACTAGGGTTCTTACCGGGGAGCTGTTTTTT.

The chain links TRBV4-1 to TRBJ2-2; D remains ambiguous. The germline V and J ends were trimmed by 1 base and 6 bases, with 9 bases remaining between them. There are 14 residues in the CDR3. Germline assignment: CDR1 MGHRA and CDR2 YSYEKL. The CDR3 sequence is CASSQGTHSGELFF. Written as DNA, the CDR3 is TGCGCCAGCAGCCAAGGAACACATTCCGGGGAGCTGTTTTTT.

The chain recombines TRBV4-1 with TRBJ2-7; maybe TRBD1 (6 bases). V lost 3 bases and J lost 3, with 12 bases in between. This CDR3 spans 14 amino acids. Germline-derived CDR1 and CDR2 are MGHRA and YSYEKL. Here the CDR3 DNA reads TGCGCCAGCAGCCACCCCAGGGGCGGCTACGAGCAGTACTTC. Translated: CASSHPRGGYEQYF.

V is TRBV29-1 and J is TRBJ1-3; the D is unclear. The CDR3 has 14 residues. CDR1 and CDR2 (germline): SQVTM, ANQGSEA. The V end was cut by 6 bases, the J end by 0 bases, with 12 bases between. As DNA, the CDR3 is TGCAGCGTACTAATCCCCAGCTCTGGAAACACCATATATTTT. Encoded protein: CSVLIPSSGNTIYF.

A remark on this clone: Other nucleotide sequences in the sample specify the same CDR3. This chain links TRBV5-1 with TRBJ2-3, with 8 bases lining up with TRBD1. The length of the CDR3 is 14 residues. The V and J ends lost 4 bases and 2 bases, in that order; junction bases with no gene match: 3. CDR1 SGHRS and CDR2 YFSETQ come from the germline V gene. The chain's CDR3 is CASSLGQDTDTQYF. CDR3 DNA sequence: TGCGCCAGCAGCCTGGGACAGGACACAGATACGCAGTATTTT.

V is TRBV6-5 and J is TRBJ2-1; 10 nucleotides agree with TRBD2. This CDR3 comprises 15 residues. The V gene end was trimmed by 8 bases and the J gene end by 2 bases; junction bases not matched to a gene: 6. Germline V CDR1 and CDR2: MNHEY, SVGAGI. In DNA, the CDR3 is TGTGCCAGCTGGAGGACTAGCGGCACCTACAATGAGCAGTTCTTC. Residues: CASWRTSGTYNEQFF.

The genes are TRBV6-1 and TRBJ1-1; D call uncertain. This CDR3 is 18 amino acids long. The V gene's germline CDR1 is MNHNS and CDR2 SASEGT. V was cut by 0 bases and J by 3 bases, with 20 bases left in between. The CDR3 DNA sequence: TGTGCCAGCAGTGAAGCTGCCGGAGGACTGGGAGTAGACACTGAAGCTTTCTTT. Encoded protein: CASSEAAGGLGVDTEAFF.

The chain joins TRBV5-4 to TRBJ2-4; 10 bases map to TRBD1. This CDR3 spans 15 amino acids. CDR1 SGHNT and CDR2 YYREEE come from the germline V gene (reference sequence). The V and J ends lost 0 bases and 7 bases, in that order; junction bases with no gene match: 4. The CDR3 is CASSLGQGADNIQYF. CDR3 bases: TGTGCCAGCAGCTTGGGACAGGGGGCTGATAACATTCAGTACTTC.

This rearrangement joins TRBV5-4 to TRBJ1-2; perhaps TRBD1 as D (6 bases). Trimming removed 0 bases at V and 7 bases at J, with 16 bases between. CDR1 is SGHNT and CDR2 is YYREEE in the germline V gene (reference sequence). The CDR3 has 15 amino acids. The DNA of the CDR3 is TGTGCCAGCAGCTTGGGGGGGGGACAACAGAGTGGCTACACCTTC. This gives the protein CASSLGGGQQSGYTF.

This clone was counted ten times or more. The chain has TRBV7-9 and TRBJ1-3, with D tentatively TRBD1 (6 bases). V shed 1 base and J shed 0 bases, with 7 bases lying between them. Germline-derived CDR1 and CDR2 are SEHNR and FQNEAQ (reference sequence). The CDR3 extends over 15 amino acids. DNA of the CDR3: TGTGCCAGCAGCTTAGGGACAGTCTCTGGAAACACCATATATTTT. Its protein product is CASSLGTVSGNTIYF.

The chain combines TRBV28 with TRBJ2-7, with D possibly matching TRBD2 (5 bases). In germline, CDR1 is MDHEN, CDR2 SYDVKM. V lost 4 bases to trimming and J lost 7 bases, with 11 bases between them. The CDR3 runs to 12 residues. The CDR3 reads CASSYTGVEQYF. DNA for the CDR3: TGTGCCAGCAGTTACACCGGGGTAGAGCAGTACTTC.

The DNA for the CDR3 is TGTGCCAGCAGCTTAATGGGGGCAGGGACCGGGGAGCTGTTTTTT. This gives the protein CASSLMGAGTGELFF. The chain combines TRBV13 with TRBJ2-2, with D possibly matching TRBD1 (6 bases). This CDR3 has 15 amino acids. Germline V CDR1 and CDR2: PRHDT, FYEKMQ (reference sequence). The ends were cut back, 2 bases at V and 5 bases at J, with 12 bases in the middle.

The CDR3 is CASSVRQGAAEAFF. The DNA of the CDR3 is TGTGCCAGCAGCGTACGACAGGGGGCAGCTGAAGCTTTCTTT. V usage is TRBV7-9 and J usage is TRBJ1-1; 10 bases align to TRBD1. Germline CDR1 reads SEHNR; CDR2 reads FQNEAQ (reference sequence). Losses at the gene ends were 5 bases for V and 6 bases for J; bases not matched to a gene: 6. This CDR3 spans 14 amino acids.

Here the CDR3 reads CASSESASSYNEQFF. CDR3 DNA sequence: TGCGCCAGCAGTGAGTCCGCGAGCTCCTACAATGAGCAGTTCTTC. The rearrangement joins TRBV10-2 to TRBJ2-1; D gene ambiguous. Between the trimmed V and J ends, which lost 0 bases and 0 bases, there was a span of 6 bases. Germline loops: CDR1 WSHSY, CDR2 SAAADI. The CDR3 runs to 15 residues.

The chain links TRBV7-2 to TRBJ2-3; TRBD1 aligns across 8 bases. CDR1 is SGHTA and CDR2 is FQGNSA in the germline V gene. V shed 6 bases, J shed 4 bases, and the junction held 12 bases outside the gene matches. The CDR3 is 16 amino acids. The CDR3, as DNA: TGTGCCAGCAGATCACTGCTTGGACAGGGCCCAGATACGCAGTATTTT. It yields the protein CASRSLLGQGPDTQYF.

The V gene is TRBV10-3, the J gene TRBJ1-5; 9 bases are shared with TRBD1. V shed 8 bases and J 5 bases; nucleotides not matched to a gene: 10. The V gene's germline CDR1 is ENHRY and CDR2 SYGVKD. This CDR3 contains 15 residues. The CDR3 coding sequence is TGTGCCATCCGCTCGGTGGGGACAGGGTATCAGCCCCAGCATTTT. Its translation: CAIRSVGTGYQPQHF.

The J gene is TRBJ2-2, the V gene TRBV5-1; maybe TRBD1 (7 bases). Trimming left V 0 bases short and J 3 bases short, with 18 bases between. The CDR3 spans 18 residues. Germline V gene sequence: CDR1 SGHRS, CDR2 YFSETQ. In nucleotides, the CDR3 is TGCGCCAGCAGCTTGGACGCAGGGGGGACGGGGTACACCGGGGAGCTGTTTTTT. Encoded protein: CASSLDAGGTGYTGELFF.

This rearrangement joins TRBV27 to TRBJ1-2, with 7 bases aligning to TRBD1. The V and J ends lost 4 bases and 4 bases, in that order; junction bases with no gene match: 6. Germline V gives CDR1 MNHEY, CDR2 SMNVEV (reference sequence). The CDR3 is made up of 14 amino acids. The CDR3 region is CASSSLAGGYGYTF. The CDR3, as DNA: TGTGCCAGCAGTTCACTCGCAGGGGGCTATGGCTACACCTTC.

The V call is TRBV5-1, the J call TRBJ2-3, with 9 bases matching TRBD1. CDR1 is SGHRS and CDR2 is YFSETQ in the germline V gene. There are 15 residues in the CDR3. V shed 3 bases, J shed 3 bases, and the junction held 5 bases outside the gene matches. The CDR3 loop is CASSWWDRVTDTQYF. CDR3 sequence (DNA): TGCGCCAGCAGCTGGTGGGACAGGGTAACAGATACGCAGTATTTT. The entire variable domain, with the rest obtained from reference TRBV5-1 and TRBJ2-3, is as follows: KAGVTQTPRYLIKTRGQQVTLSCSPISGHRSVSWYQQTPGQGLQFLFEYFSETQRNKGNFPGRFSGRQFSNSRSEMNVSTLELGDSALYLCASSWWDRVTDTQYFGPGTRLTVL.

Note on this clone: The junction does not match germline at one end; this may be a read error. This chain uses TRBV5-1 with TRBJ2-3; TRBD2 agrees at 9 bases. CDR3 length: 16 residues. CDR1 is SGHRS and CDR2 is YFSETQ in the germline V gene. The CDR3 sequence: CASTLGASGITDTQYF. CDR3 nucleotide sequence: TGCGCCAGCACCTTGGGAGCTAGCGGGATCACAGATACGCAGTATTTT. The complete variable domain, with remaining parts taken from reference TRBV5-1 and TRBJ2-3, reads KAGVTQTPRYLIKTRGQQVTLSCSPISGHRSVSWYQQTPGQGLQFLFEYFSETQRNKGNFPGRFSGRQFSNSRSEMNVSTLELGDSALYLCASTLGASGITDTQYFGPGTRLTVL.

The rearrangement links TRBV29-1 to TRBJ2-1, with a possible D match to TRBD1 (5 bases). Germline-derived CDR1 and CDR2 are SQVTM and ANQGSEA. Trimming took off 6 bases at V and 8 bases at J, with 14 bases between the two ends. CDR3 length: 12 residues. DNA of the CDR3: TGCAGCGTCCACAGGACCATCGATGAGCAGTTCTTC. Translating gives CSVHRTIDEQFF.